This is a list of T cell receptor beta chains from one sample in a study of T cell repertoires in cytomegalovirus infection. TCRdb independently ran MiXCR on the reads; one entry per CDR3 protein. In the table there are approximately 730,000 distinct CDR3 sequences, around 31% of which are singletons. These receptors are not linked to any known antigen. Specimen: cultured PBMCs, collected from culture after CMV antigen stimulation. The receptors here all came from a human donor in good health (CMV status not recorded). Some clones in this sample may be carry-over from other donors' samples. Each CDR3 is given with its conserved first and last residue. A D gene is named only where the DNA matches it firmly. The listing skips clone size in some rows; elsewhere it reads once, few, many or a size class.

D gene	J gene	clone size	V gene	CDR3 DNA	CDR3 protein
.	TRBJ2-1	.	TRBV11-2	TGTGCCAGCAGCTTGGAGGCCGGTGTGCAGTTCTTC	CASSLEAGVQFF
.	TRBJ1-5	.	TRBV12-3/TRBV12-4	TGTGCCAGCGGGTGGGACCAGGAGTCCCATCAGCCCCAGCATTTT	CASGWDQESHQPQHF
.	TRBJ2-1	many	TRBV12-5	TGTGCTAGTGGCTCCAACTACCCCGGGGAGCAGTTCTTC	CASGSNYPGEQFF
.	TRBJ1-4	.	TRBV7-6	TGTGCCAGCAGACATTCCGGGACACCGTACGAAAAACTGTTTTTT	CASRHSGTPYEKLFF
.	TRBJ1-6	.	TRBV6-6	TGTGCCAGCACCAACCTCAATTCACCCCTCCACTTT	CASTNLNSPLHF
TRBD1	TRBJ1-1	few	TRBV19	TGTGCCAGTAGTAGCTTGGACAGGGCAGTGAGCTCGAAGAACACTGAAGCTTTCTTT	CASSSLDRAVSSKNTEAFF
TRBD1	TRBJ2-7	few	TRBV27	TGTGCCAGCAGTCTCCGGGGGACAGGGGTCTACGAGCAGTACTTC	CASSLRGTGVYEQYF
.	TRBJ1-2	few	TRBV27	TGTGCCAGCAGCATCTCGGCTAACTATGGCTACACCTTC	CASSISANYGYTF
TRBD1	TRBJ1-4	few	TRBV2	TGTGCCAGCACCCTACAGGGGTTTAATGAAAAACTGTTTTTT	CASTLQGFNEKLFF
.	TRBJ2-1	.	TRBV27	TGTGCCAGCAGGCCAATGGGTAGATTATCGAACAATGAGCAGTTCTTC	CASRPMGRLSNNEQFF